Sequencing of this T cell receptor (beta chain) was carried out in a study of blood T cell repertoires in COVID-19. In the study overall: Researchers got acute and convalescent COVID-19 samples from the United States, Italy and Spain. PBMCs, B-cell-depleted T cells, or T cells provided the cDNA or gDNA that made up the material.

Study processing details: How many nucleated cells were present was estimated from reference gene primer amplification. Produced via immunoSEQ multiplex PCR; TCRdb's table is partial and in-frame only. The V and J calls and clone size are taken from that table; D and trimming were inferred from the DNA. This table holds about 180,000 clones, approximately 86% found once. This CDR3 region has 15 residues. V shed 6 bases and J 8 bases; nucleotides not matched to a gene: 11. Germline CDR1 SGHNT, CDR2 YYREEE (reference sequence). The chain is built from TRBV5-4 and TRBJ2-1; TRBD1 agrees at 10 bases. The sample comprised peripheral blood. The TCR comes from a young woman with active or convalescent COVID-19. The DNA for the CDR3 is TGTGCCAGCAAGGCCCCCGGGACAGGGGACGATGAGCAGTTCTTC. Amino acid sequence: CASKAPGTGDDEQFF.